Listed below are T cell receptor beta chains from one sample, sequenced in a study of T cells in tumors after PD-1 blockade. Assay used: immunoSEQ multiplex PCR; TCRdb lists only in-frame clones, some missing. The repertoire consists of about 63,000 clones, with approximately 74% occurring once and the leading ten covering about 4.8%. The input for sequencing was PBMCs, taken after anti-PD-1 treatment. Receptors were obtained from a human donor with basal cell carcinoma. Both conserved end residues are part of each CDR3. D genes are given only for firm matches. The size of a clone is reported for some rows only, either as once, few or many, or as a class for expanded clones.

DNA | CDR3 | D | size | J | V
TGTGCCAGCAGCTCCACGACAGGGAATGAGCAGTTCTTC | CASSSTTGNEQFF | TRBD1 | - | TRBJ2-1 | TRBV7-8
TGTGCCAGCAGCTTAGAGGTACGGGCCAGCCCTGCCGGGGAGCTGTTTTTT | CASSLEVRASPAGELFF | - | few | TRBJ2-2 | TRBV7-8
TGCGCCAGCATTAGCGTGGAAAAACTGTTTTTT | CASISVEKLFF | - | - | TRBJ1-4 | TRBV5-1
TGTGCCAGCAGGCTTCAGGCAGTACTCACCTACGAGCAGTACTTC | CASRLQAVLTYEQYF | - | - | TRBJ2-7 | TRBV28
TGTGCCATCAGTGAGGCGGGGTCAAGCACAGATACGCAGTATTTT | CAISEAGSSTDTQYF | - | - | TRBJ2-3 | TRBV10-3
TGTGCCAGCAGCCACTCCGGGCCGTATGGCTACACCTTC | CASSHSGPYGYTF | - | - | TRBJ1-2 | TRBV3-1/TRBV3-2
TGTGCCAACTCTGGACAGGGCGTGGGAGAGACCCAGTACTTC | CANSGQGVGETQYF | TRBD1 | - | TRBJ2-5 | TRBV2
TGTGCCAGCAGCAAAGGGAGACAGGGAGGCCATCAGCCCCAGCATTTT | CASSKGRQGGHQPQHF | - | few | TRBJ1-5 | TRBV21-1
TGTGCCAGCAGTCCAAGGACTAGCGGTTACAATGAGCAGTTCTTC | CASSPRTSGYNEQFF | - | - | TRBJ2-1 | TRBV21-1
TGCGCCAGCAGCCGGGACGAGACCTACGAGCAGTACTTC | CASSRDETYEQYF | - | - | TRBJ2-7 | TRBV10-2
TGTGCCAGCAGCTCCGGACGGCTTTCCGAGCAGTACTTC | CASSSGRLSEQYF | - | - | TRBJ2-7 | TRBV5-4
TGTGCCAGCAGCACCCGGGGGGGCCGGGCAGATACGCAGTATTTT | CASSTRGGRADTQYF | TRBD2 | few | TRBJ2-3 | TRBV5-4
TGTGCCAGCAGTTCGGGACAGGCTTTCAATCAGCCCCAGCATTTT | CASSSGQAFNQPQHF | TRBD1 | - | TRBJ1-5 | TRBV27
TGTGCCAGCAGGCCCGGGACAGGGTACGGAAACACCATATATTTT | CASRPGTGYGNTIYF | TRBD1 | - | TRBJ1-3 | TRBV7-2
TGTGCCAGCAGTTCGACCCCTTACACCGGGGAGCTGTTTTTT | CASSSTPYTGELFF | - | - | TRBJ2-2 | TRBV27
TGTGCCAGCAGCTTGTCCCCTAGCACAGATACGCAGTATTTT | CASSLSPSTDTQYF | - | - | TRBJ2-3 | TRBV7-8
TGTGCCAGCTCACCTAACAACTACGAGCAGTACTTC | CASSPNNYEQYF | - | - | TRBJ2-7 | TRBV18
TGTGCCAGCTCATTAAGGGACAGGGAGGATCAGCCCCAGCATTTT | CASSLRDREDQPQHF | TRBD1 | - | TRBJ1-5 | TRBV18
TGTGCCAGCAGCATATGGGACGGCGGATGGGGTTCCCAGTACTTC | CASSIWDGGWGSQYF | - | - | TRBJ2-5 | TRBV5-5
TGTGCCAGCAGTACCCTAGGCGGGTTCCAAGAGACCCAGTACTTC | CASSTLGGFQETQYF | - | - | TRBJ2-5 | TRBV27
TGTGCCAGCAGCGGGGGGAACTACAATGAGCAGTTCTTC | CASSGGNYNEQFF | - | - | TRBJ2-1 | TRBV9
TGTGCCAGCAGCTACAGGATGGCCCTCGAAAAACTGTTTTTT | CASSYRMALEKLFF | - | - | TRBJ1-4 | TRBV5-6
TGTGCCAGCAGCTTAGGGCGGACCTCCTACGAGCAGTACTTC | CASSLGRTSYEQYF | - | once | TRBJ2-7 | TRBV11-1
TGTGCCAGCGGACAAGGGAATTCACCCCTCCACTTT | CASGQGNSPLHF | - | few | TRBJ1-6 | TRBV19
TGCGCCAGCAGCTTCCCGGGACAAAAGAACACCGGGGAGCTGTTTTTT | CASSFPGQKNTGELFF | - | - | TRBJ2-2 | TRBV5-1
TGTGCCAGCAGCTTAGCAGGGGTGTACCAAGAGACCCAGTACTTC | CASSLAGVYQETQYF | - | - | TRBJ2-5 | TRBV7-2
TGTGCCAGCAGCCGGACAGGGGTTAACACCGGGGAGCTGTTTTTT | CASSRTGVNTGELFF | TRBD1 | few | TRBJ2-2 | TRBV7-6
TGTGCCAGTAGTTTAACGTTGAACACTGAAGCTTTCTTT | CASSLTLNTEAFF | - | - | TRBJ1-1 | TRBV19
TGTGCCAGCAGTCGCCGGGACTCCCTTCACGAGCAGTACTTC | CASSRRDSLHEQYF | - | few | TRBJ2-7 | TRBV6-6
TGTGCCTGGAGTCGGGTGGGTGGGCTTGAAGAGCAGTACTTC | CAWSRVGGLEEQYF | - | - | TRBJ2-7 | TRBV30
TGTGCCAGCAGCCAACCCCAGGGACGGCTGAACACTGAAGCTTTCTTT | CASSQPQGRLNTEAFF | - | - | TRBJ1-1 | TRBV3-1/TRBV3-2
TGTGCCAGCAGCCTTCGGGGAGACCAGCCCCAGCATTTT | CASSLRGDQPQHF | - | - | TRBJ1-5 | TRBV12-3/TRBV12-4
TGTGCCAGCAGTGAAGGAGGGTCTGGGGCCAACGTCCTGACTTTC | CASSEGGSGANVLTF | - | - | TRBJ2-6 | TRBV6-1
TGTGCCACCAGCCGGGGCAGGGGGTGGGATGAGCAGTTCTTC | CATSRGRGWDEQFF | TRBD1 | - | TRBJ2-1 | TRBV24-1